Following are 21 T cell receptor beta chains from one sample sequenced in a study of cytotoxic CD8 clonotypes in ibrutinib-treated CLL. Assay: immunoSEQ multiplex PCR; the TCRdb copy retains only in-frame clones and omits some. Of some 130,000 clones in the sample, about 80% were seen once. The source was PBMCs, collected after 24 months of ibrutinib treatment. These receptors all come from a human donor with chronic lymphocytic leukemia.

V and J are TRBV6-5 and TRBJ2-4; TRBD2 matches 8 bases. The V segment lost 7 bases and the J segment 8 bases; nucleotides outside the gene matches: 7. Germline CDR1 reads MNHEY; CDR2 reads SVGAGI. The CDR3 consists of 13 residues. The CDR3 nucleotides are TGTGCCAGCACGGGGGGGCCTGGGGACATTCAGTACTTC. Its translation is CASTGGPGDIQYF.

The sample holds a few counts of this clone. The genes are TRBV19 and TRBJ1-5, with D possibly TRBD1 on 5 matching bases. The CDR3 has 14 amino acids. V shed 6 bases and J shed 5 bases, with 14 bases lying between them. Germline V CDR1 and CDR2: LNHDA, SQIVND (reference sequence). As DNA, the CDR3 is TGTGCCAGTAGCCGCGACAGTGCCTATCAGCCCCAGCATTTT. As protein: CASSRDSAYQPQHF.

This clone was seen a few times. As DNA, the CDR3 is TGTGCCAGCCCCGGGACCACCTACGAGCAGTACTTC. Its translation is CASPGTTYEQYF. The chain links TRBV21-1 to TRBJ2-7. TRBV21-1 is termed a pseudogene. CDR3 length: 12 residues.

This chain links TRBV28 with TRBJ2-1; 12 nucleotides match TRBD2. The CDR3 extends over 15 amino acids. The germline gives CDR1 MDHEN, CDR2 SYDVKM. The junction had 3 bases not matched to a gene; V was cut back by 5 bases and J by 4 bases. The CDR3 spells CASSNGLAGYNEQFF. In DNA form, the CDR3 reads TGTGCCAGCAGTAACGGACTAGCGGGGTACAATGAGCAGTTCTTC.

This clone was seen a few times. This sequence joins TRBV7-3 and TRBJ2-2, with 7 bases matching TRBD2. The V gene end was trimmed by 6 bases and the J gene end by 13 bases; junction bases not matched to a gene: 14. The CDR3 sequence is 14 residues long. The germline V gene encodes CDR1 SGHTA and CDR2 FQGTGA. In nucleotides, the CDR3 is TGTGCCAGCAGTCACCGCGGGGCGGGAGATCGGCTGTTTTTT. Amino acids: CASSHRGAGDRLFF.

The J gene is TRBJ2-5, the V gene TRBV27; TRBD2 matches at 14 bases. V shed 6 bases, J shed 4 bases, and the junction held 7 bases outside the gene matches. The CDR3 spans 16 residues. Germline V gene sequence: CDR1 MNHEY, CDR2 SMNVEV (reference sequence). The CDR3 DNA follows: TGTGCCAGCAGCCCACCCGGGACTAGCGGGGGAGAGACCCAGTACTTC. Amino acid sequence: CASSPPGTSGGETQYF.

This clone was observed a single time. The genes are TRBV19 and TRBJ1-1, with a possible D match to TRBD1 (5 bases). This CDR3 region has 13 residues. Trimming shortened V by 6 bases and J by 8 bases, and 16 bases separated the two germline ends. CDR1 and CDR2 from the germline V gene are LNHDA and SQIVND (reference sequence). Here the CDR3 reads CASRGRDGREAFF. The CDR3 region has the DNA TGTGCCAGTAGGGGCAGGGACGGCCGGGAAGCTTTCTTT.

This chain connects TRBV28 to TRBJ2-7; weak D call: TRBD2 (6 bases). From germline, CDR1 is MDHEN and CDR2 SYDVKM. V lost 4 bases and J 4 bases, leaving 20 bases between the germline ends. The CDR3 contains 16 residues. For the CDR3, the DNA is TGTGCCAGCAGTTGGGCCAGGAGGGCCATTCATTACGAGCAGTACTTC. This translates into CASSWARRAIHYEQYF.

This clone was detected once. The CDR3 sequence: CASSLGGMNTEAFF. CDR3 sequence (DNA): TGTGCCAGCAGCTTAGGGGGTATGAACACTGAAGCTTTCTTT. This chain joins TRBV11-2 and TRBJ1-1; D unresolved. This CDR3 is built from 14 residues. Germline loops: CDR1 SGHAT, CDR2 FQNNGV. Trimming took off 1 base at V and 0 bases at J, with 6 bases between the two ends.

The J gene is TRBJ2-7, the V gene TRBV7-2; 9 nucleotides align to TRBD1. V trimming: 8 bases; J trimming: 3 bases; junction bases outside the gene matches: 8. Germline V CDR1 and CDR2: SGHTA, FQGNSA. The CDR3 has 14 amino acids. CDR3 nucleotide sequence: TGTGCCAGCGCCCCGGGACAGGGATTCTACGAGCAGTACTTC. It specifies CASAPGQGFYEQYF.

J is TRBJ1-1 and V is TRBV19, with 8 bases identical to TRBD1. The CDR3 sequence is 13 residues long. Germline values: CDR1 LNHDA, CDR2 SQIVND (reference sequence). V lost 7 bases and J lost 6; bases outside the gene matches: 7. Written as DNA, the CDR3 is TGTGCCAGTACCAGAGGACAGGGCGCTGAAGCTTTCTTT. Translated: CASTRGQGAEAFF.

As regards this clone: Other DNA sequences of this sample code for an identical CDR3. CDR3 loop: CASSVVGGTYNEQFF. CDR3 DNA sequence: TGTGCCAGCAGCGTAGTTGGCGGCACATACAATGAGCAGTTCTTC. This chain connects TRBV9 to TRBJ2-1; D unclear. Trimming left V 0 bases short and J 4 bases short, with 11 bases between. The CDR3 runs to 15 residues. Germline assignment: CDR1 SGDLS and CDR2 YYNGEE. The entire variable domain, with the rest obtained from reference TRBV9 and TRBJ2-1, is as follows: DSGVTQTPKHLITATGQRVTLRCSPRSGDLSVYWYQQSLDQGLQFLIQYYNGEERAKGNILERFSAQQFPDLHSELNLSSLELGDSALYFCASSVVGGTYNEQFFGPGTRLTVL.

This chain uses TRBV5-5 with TRBJ1-1, with a weak D call TRBD1 (5 bases). The CDR3 totals 12 residues. Germline V gives CDR1 SGHKS, CDR2 YYEKEE (reference sequence). Trimming pared 3 bases from V and 6 bases from J, leaving 9 bases between. The CDR3 loop reads CASSYQGAEAFF. The CDR3 DNA follows: TGTGCCAGCAGCTACCAGGGTGCTGAAGCTTTCTTT.

V is TRBV30 and J is TRBJ1-3, with D possibly being TRBD1 (6 bases). The CDR3 totals 14 residues. Trimming cost V 2 bases and J 1 base, with 9 bases left between them. CDR1 GTSNPN and CDR2 SVGIG come from the germline V gene (reference sequence). As DNA, the CDR3 is TGTGCCTGGAGTCGAGGGGGGTCTGGAAACACCATATATTTT. Residues: CAWSRGGSGNTIYF.

This clone was detected only a few times. The chain employs TRBV28 and TRBJ2-6; 7 bases agree with TRBD2. Germline trimming cut 5 bases from V and 0 bases from J; bases unmatched to any gene: 4. Germline assignment: CDR1 MDHEN and CDR2 SYDVKM. This CDR3 region has 16 residues. CDR3 region: CASSGGVHSGANVLTF. CDR3 sequence (DNA): TGTGCCAGCAGTGGGGGGGTCCACTCTGGGGCCAACGTCCTGACTTTC.

The chain employs TRBV11-3 and TRBJ1-1; D remains ambiguous. The germline V and J ends were trimmed by 5 bases and 5 bases, with 12 bases remaining between them. The CDR3 totals 13 residues. CDR1 is SGHNT and CDR2 is YENEEA in the germline V gene. This CDR3 is CASSPHAGTEAFF. In DNA form, the CDR3 reads TGTGCCAGCAGCCCACACGCGGGGACTGAAGCTTTCTTT.

The chain combines TRBV20-1 with TRBJ2-1, with D uncertain. V gave up 1 base and J gave up 5 bases, with 3 bases separating them. Germline CDR1 and CDR2: DFQATT and SNEGSKA (reference sequence). The CDR3 consists of 11 residues. The CDR3: CSARANNEQFF. CDR3 nucleotides: TGCAGTGCTAGAGCCAACAATGAGCAGTTCTTC.

The chain combines TRBV7-2 with TRBJ2-2; TRBD2 might be the D (5 bases). Germline V gene lookup returns CDR1 SGHTA and CDR2 FQGNSA. V was cut by 1 base and J by 2 bases, with 11 bases left in between. The CDR3 length is 16 residues. The CDR3 sequence: CASSLEGVGNTGELFF. The CDR3 DNA is TGTGCCAGCAGCTTAGAGGGAGTGGGTAACACCGGGGAGCTGTTTTTT.

This clone has a single count. The genes are TRBV5-5 and TRBJ2-5; unclear D gene. The length of the CDR3 is 13 residues. Germline V gene sequence: CDR1 SGHKS, CDR2 YYEKEE (reference sequence). Trimming took off 1 base at V and 5 bases at J, with 9 bases between the two ends. In nucleotides, the CDR3 is TGTGCCAGCAGCTTGAGTCCTAAGGAGACCCAGTACTTC. Translation gives CASSLSPKETQYF.

This rearrangement joins TRBV6-5 to TRBJ2-7; 9 bases fit TRBD1. Trimming removed 2 bases from V and 7 bases from J; junction bases left unmatched: 6. This CDR3 contains 14 residues. Germline V lookup: CDR1 MNHEY, CDR2 SVGAGI. The CDR3: CASSYGTGIGEQYF. As DNA, the CDR3 is TGTGCCAGCAGTTACGGGACAGGGATTGGGGAGCAGTACTTC.

The table lists this clone with a few counts. V and J are TRBV9 and TRBJ2-3; tentatively, D is TRBD1 or TRBD2 (6 bases each). The CDR3 spans 15 residues. CDR1 and CDR2 (germline): SGDLS, YYNGEE. V lost 3 bases and J 6 bases, leaving 17 bases between the germline ends. In DNA, the CDR3 is TGTGCCAGCAGCGAGGGGGACTTCCCGGGGGATACGCAGTATTTT. This codes for CASSEGDFPGDTQYF. The whole variable domain, remainder taken from reference TRBV9 and TRBJ2-3, is DSGVTQTPKHLITATGQRVTLRCSPRSGDLSVYWYQQSLDQGLQFLIQYYNGEERAKGNILERFSAQQFPDLHSELNLSSLELGDSALYFCASSEGDFPGDTQYFGPGTRLTVL.